This TCR beta chain emerged from a study of blood T cells in healthy people across ages. Primers used in a second PCR of about 7 to 12 cycles were a sample-barcoded 5' primer and a J-beta primer mix. From the 5' RACE reads, TCRdb called clonotypes with MiXCR, one entry per CDR3 protein. The sample includes 550,000 to 750,000 distinct CDR3 sequences, under 25% seen only once; the top ten take approximately 3.7%. The sequence came from a man aged 65 to 79 in good health. The sample consisted of blood.

The CDR3 DNA reads TGCAGTGCTAGAGATCCGGGACTAGCGGGAGGCTCCTACAATGAGCAGTTCTTC. Translating gives CSARDPGLAGGSYNEQFF. The chain couples TRBV20-1 to TRBJ2-1; 15 nucleotides match TRBD2. The CDR3 has 18 amino acids. Germline V CDR1 and CDR2: DFQATT, SNEGSKA (reference sequence). The V gene end was trimmed by 0 bases and the J gene end by 0 bases; junction bases not matched to a gene: 3.